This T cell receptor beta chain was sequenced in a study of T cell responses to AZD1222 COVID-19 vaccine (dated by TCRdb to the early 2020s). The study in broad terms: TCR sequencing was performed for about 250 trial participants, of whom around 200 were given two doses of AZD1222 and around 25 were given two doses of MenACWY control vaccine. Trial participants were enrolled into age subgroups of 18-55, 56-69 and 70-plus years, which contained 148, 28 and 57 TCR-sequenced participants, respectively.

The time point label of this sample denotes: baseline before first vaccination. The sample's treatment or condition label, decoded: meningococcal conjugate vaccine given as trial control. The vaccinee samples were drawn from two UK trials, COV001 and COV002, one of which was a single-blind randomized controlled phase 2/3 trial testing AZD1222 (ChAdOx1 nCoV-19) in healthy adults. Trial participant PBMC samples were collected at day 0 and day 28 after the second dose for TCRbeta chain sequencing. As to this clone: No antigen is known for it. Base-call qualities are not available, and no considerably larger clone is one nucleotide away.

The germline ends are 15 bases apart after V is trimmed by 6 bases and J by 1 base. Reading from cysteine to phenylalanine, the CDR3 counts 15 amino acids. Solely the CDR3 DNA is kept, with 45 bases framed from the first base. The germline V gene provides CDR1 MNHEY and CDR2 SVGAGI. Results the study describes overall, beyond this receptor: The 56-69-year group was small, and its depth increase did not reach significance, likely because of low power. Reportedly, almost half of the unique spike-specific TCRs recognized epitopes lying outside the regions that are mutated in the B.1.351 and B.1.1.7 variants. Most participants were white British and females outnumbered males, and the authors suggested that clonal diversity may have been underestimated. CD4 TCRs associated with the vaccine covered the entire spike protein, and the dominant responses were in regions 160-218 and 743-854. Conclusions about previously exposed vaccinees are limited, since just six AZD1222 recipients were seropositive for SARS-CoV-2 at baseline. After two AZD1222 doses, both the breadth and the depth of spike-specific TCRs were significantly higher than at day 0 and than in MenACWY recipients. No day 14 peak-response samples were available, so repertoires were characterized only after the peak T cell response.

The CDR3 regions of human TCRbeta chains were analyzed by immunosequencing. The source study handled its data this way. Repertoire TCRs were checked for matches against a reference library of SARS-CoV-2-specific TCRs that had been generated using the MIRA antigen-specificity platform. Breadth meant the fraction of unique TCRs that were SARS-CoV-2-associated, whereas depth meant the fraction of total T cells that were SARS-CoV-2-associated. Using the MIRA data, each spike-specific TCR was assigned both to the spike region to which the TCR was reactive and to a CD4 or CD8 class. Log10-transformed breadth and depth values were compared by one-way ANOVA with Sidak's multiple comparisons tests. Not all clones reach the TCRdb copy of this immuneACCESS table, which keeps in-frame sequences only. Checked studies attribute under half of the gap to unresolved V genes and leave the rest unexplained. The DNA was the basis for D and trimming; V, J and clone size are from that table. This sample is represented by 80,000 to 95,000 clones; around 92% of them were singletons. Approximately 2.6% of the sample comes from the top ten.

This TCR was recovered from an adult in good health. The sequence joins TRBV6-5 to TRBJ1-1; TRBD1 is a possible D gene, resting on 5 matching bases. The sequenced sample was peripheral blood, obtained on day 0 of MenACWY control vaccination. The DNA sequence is TGTGCCAGCAGCCAGGACGGGGCCCGGAACACTGAAGCTTTCTTT. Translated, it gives CASSQDGARNTEAFF.